This passage covers 11 T cell receptor beta chains from one sample sequenced in a study of regulatory T cells in long-lasting Graves disease. Relying on iRepertoire HTBI primers and Arm-PCR of CDR3 regions, the team built TCR beta libraries. TCRdb re-called the multiplex PCR reads with MiXCR, one entry per CDR3 protein. In the table there are hundreds of thousands of distinct CDR3 sequences, 16% of which are singletons. Described time point: newly diagnosed GD, antithyroid drugs for less than 3 months. After RNA was extracted from PBMCs, the TCR library was made from it. These data were also reused for a study on T cells in Graves' hyperthyroidism and ophthalmopathy.

This specimen was peripheral blood mononuclear cells (PBMCs), taken at new diagnosis, from a patient treated with antithyroid drugs. These receptors came from a woman in her thirties with Graves disease.

This clonotype occurred a few times. This rearrangement joins TRBV18 to TRBJ2-1, with 11 positions matching TRBD2. Germline V gene data show CDR1 as KGHSH and CDR2 as LQKENI. The ends lost 0 bases at V and 9 bases at J; junction bases unmatched: 1. The CDR3 has 14 amino acids. CDR3 residues: CASSPPSGRVEQFF. In DNA form, the CDR3 reads TGTGCCAGCTCACCACCTAGCGGGAGGGTTGAGCAGTTCTTC.

The chain is built from TRBV5-6 and TRBJ2-4, with 11 bases fitting TRBD2. V trimming: 0 bases; J trimming: 5 bases; junction bases outside the gene matches: 7. CDR1 and CDR2 from the germline V gene are SGHDT and YYEEEE. The CDR3 loop spans 17 amino acids. In DNA, the CDR3 is TGTGCCAGCAGCTTGGTACTAGCGGGAGCATCTGAAAACATTCAGTACTTC. As protein: CASSLVLAGASENIQYF.

This clonotype was picked up a small number of times. V and J are TRBV27 and TRBJ2-3, with 9 bases identical to TRBD1. The DNA end favors TRBJ2-5, so the J call may be wrong. The germline V gene has CDR1 MNHEY and CDR2 SMNVEV (reference sequence). The CDR3 extends over 13 amino acids. This CDR3 is CASSLDRGKTQYF. The CDR3 region has the DNA TGTGCCAGCAGTCTGGACAGGGGTAAGACCCAGTACTTC.

This chain connects TRBV24-1 to TRBJ2-7; D may be TRBD1 or TRBD2 (6 bases each). In germline, CDR1 is KGHDR, CDR2 SFDVKD. V was shortened by 5 bases and J by 6 bases, with 16 bases between the two germline ends. The CDR3 contains 14 residues. The chain's CDR3 is CATSGGANSREQYF. CDR3 bases: TGTGCCACCAGTGGGGGGGCCAACAGTCGCGAGCAGTACTTC.

The chain couples TRBV28 to TRBJ1-1, with unresolved D. The CDR3 covers 16 residues. Trimming removed 3 bases at V and 1 base at J, with 15 bases between. In germline, CDR1 is MDHEN, CDR2 SYDVKM. The CDR3 sequence is CASSLFIGLSNTEAFF. The CDR3 bases are TGTGCCAGCAGTTTGTTTATTGGACTCTCGAACACTGAAGCTTTCTTT.

This chain joins TRBV29-1 and TRBJ2-5; D perhaps matches TRBD2 (6 bases). The CDR3 covers 13 residues. The germline V gene has CDR1 SQVTM and CDR2 ANQGSEA. Trimming removed 6 bases from V and 2 bases from J, with 13 bases in between. The CDR3 protein is CSVPLAPQETQYF. The DNA for the CDR3 is TGCAGCGTACCACTAGCTCCGCAAGAGACCCAGTACTTC. The whole variable domain, filled in from reference TRBV29-1 and TRBJ2-5, reads SAVISQKPSRDICQRGTSLTIQCQVDSQVTMMFWYRQQPGQSLTLIATANQGSEATYESGFVIDKFPISRPNLTFSTLTVSNMSPEDSSIYLCSVPLAPQETQYFGPGTRLLVL.

The table lists this clonotype with a few counts. The chain employs TRBV28 and TRBJ1-3; D is unclear. The CDR3 extends over 15 amino acids. V dropped 5 bases and J dropped 8 bases, with 19 bases sitting between them. The V gene's germline CDR1 is MDHEN and CDR2 SYDVKM. The chain's CDR3 is CASSPLDGIRDTIYF. The CDR3 bases are TGTGCCAGCAGTCCTCTGGATGGGATTCGGGACACCATATATTTT.

This clonotype was counted ten times or more. The DNA of the CDR3 is TGCGCCAGCAGTGAGTCCCGGACCTCCCTCCAAGAGACCCAGTACTTC. The encoded protein is CASSESRTSLQETQYF. This chain uses TRBV10-2 with TRBJ2-5; D ambiguous. V was trimmed by 0 bases and J by 1 base, leaving 12 bases between them. Germline lookup yields CDR1 WSHSY and CDR2 SAAADI. The CDR3 has 16 residues.

This clonotype was seen repeatedly, ten times or more. The gene calls are TRBV7-8 and TRBJ1-5; D is uncertain. The CDR3 extends over 14 amino acids. Trimming took 1 base from V and 3 from J, leaving 7 bases between them. Germline-derived CDR1 and CDR2 are SGHVS and FQNEAQ. DNA of the CDR3: TGTGCCAGCAGCTTAGGGGAGCCCAATCAGCCCCAGCATTTT. It yields the protein CASSLGEPNQPQHF.

This clonotype showed up many times. The chain recombines TRBV30 with TRBJ1-5; D is ambiguous. Trimming stripped 2 bases from V and 7 bases from J, with 21 bases between. This CDR3 has 16 residues. The V gene's germline CDR1 is GTSNPN and CDR2 SVGIG (reference sequence). The CDR3 region has the DNA TGTGCCTGGAGTAAATTATTAGTAAGCGGGGAACAGCCCCAGCATTTT. Translation gives CAWSKLLVSGEQPQHF.

The genes are TRBV25-1 and TRBJ2-7; TRBD1 might be the D (6 bases). CDR1 and CDR2 (germline): MGHDK, SYGVNS. This CDR3 spans 15 amino acids. V lost 3 bases and J lost 6, with 18 bases in between. The chain's CDR3 is CASSDPGHNRAEQYF. The DNA of the CDR3 is TGTGCCAGCAGTGATCCGGGACATAATCGGGCCGAGCAGTACTTC.